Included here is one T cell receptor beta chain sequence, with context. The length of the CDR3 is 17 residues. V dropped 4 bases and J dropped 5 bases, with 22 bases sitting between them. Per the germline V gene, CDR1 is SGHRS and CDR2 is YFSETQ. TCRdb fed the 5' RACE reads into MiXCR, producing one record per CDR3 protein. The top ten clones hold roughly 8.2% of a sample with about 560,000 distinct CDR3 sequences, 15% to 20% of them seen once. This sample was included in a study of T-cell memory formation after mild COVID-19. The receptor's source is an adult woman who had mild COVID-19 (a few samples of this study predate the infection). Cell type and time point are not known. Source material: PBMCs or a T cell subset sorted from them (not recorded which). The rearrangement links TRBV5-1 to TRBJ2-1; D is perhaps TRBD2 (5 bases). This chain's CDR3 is CASSPTKIGSLNNEQFF. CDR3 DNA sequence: TGCGCCAGCAGCCCGACTAAGATTGGGAGCCTTAACAATGAGCAGTTCTTC. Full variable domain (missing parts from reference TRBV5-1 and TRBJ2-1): KAGVTQTPRYLIKTRGQQVTLSCSPISGHRSVSWYQQTPGQGLQFLFEYFSETQRNKGNFPGRFSGRQFSNSRSEMNVSTLELGDSALYLCASSPTKIGSLNNEQFFGPGTRLTVL.